This TCR beta chain was recovered during a study of shared clonotypes between healthy human individuals. Study findings and constraints: Clonotypes that were shared across a handful of donors made up around 5% of naive CD4 clonotypes.

Using immunoSEQ multiplex PCR, the repertoire was profiled, and TCRdb retains in-frame clones only, with some absent. Among about 1 million clones listed, roughly 70% were seen once. Turning to this clone: Its antigen is undetermined.

V lost 3 bases and J lost 6; bases outside the gene matches: 8. The CDR3 sequence is 15 residues long. The germline gives CDR1 SGDLS, CDR2 YYNGEE. The donor population consisted of healthy HIV-negative adults with no recent acute infections or vaccinations. In the CD4+ fraction, cells were divided into CD45RA+ naive and CD45RA-negative memory subsets. This receptor was identified in a man aged 18-30 years in good health. V usage is TRBV9 and J usage is TRBJ1-5; 8 bases match TRBD1. The sequencing sample was made of memory CD4+ T cells sorted from blood. Subset meaning: CD45RA-negative fraction. The DNA of the CDR3 is TGTGCCAGCAGCGCGCAGGGACAGGCGTCTCAGCCCCAGCATTTT. Its protein product is CASSAQGQASQPQHF.